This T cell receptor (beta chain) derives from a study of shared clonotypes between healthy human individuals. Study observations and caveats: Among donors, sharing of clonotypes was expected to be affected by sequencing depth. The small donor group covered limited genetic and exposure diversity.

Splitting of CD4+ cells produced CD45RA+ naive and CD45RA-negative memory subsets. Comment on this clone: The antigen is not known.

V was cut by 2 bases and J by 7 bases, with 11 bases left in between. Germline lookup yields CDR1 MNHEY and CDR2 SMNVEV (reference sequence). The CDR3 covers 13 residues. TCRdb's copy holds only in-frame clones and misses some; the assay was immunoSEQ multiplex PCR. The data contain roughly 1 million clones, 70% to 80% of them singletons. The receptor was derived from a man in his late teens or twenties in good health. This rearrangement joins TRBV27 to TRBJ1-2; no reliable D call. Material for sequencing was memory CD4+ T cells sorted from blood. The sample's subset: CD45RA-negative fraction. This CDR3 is CASSLASGFGYTF. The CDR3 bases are TGTGCCAGCAGTTTAGCGTCGGGTTTTGGCTACACCTTC.